This T cell receptor (beta chain) derives from a study of a mutant IDH1 vaccine in newly diagnosed glioma. About the study: Patients were started on vaccination 4-6 weeks after radiotherapy alone, or with temozolomide cycles. Most had both radiotherapy and temozolomide beforehand; others had only one.

Study conclusions and caveats: Pseudoprogression showed no apparent link to changes in top peripheral T cell clonotypes.

V lost 7 bases to trimming and J lost 7 bases, with 13 bases between them. The CDR3 runs 12 residues. Germline assignment: CDR1 MNHEY and CDR2 SVGAGI. Time point of the sample: week 23, last vaccination. A single vaccine dose contained 300 ug of mutant IDH1 20-mer peptide, and topical imiquimod was used with it. Turning to this clone: As yet, its antigen is unknown.

The repertoire was sequenced with immunoSEQ multiplex PCR; TCRdb's copy has only in-frame clones and lacks some. The table records some 33,000 clones, around nine tenths of them present only once. This sequence was found in a man in his forties with glioma. Sequenced material: PBMCs, taken from a glioma patient whose treatment included an IDH1 peptide vaccine. The J gene is TRBJ1-2, the V gene TRBV6-5; a possible D gene is TRBD1 (6 bases). CDR3 amino acids: CASTIGGGGYTF. CDR3 nucleotide sequence: TGTGCCAGCACCATAGGGGGGGGTGGCTACACCTTC.